The clone carrying this TCR beta chain was seen at least ten times. The antigen is undetermined. TCRdb re-called the 5' RACE reads through MiXCR, storing one row per CDR3 protein. The sample comprises under 7,500 distinct CDR3 sequences, 11% to 15% of which are singletons, and approximately 8.1% rests with the top ten. Time point denoted: sample taken at primary tumor resection. No cells were sorted before sequencing. The whole RNA sequenced was extracted from tumor, nontumor lung or frozen PBMC. This CDR3 region has 14 residues. The ends were cut back, 7 bases at V and 7 bases at J, with 16 bases in the middle. CDR1 is MDHEN, CDR2 SYDVKM, per germline. The data derive from a study of spatial heterogeneity in lung cancer. Study results and caveats: Tracking of tumor mutation counts was seen in expanded intratumoral alpha and beta TCR counts.

Specimen: lung tumor tissue, collected at surgery. This sequence was found in a female donor with early-stage non-small cell lung cancer. The chain employs TRBV28 and TRBJ2-2, with D maybe TRBD1 (5 bases). The CDR3: CASTTGWGGGELFF. The CDR3 DNA reads TGTGCCAGCACTACCGGGTGGGGCGGCGGGGAGCTGTTTTTT.